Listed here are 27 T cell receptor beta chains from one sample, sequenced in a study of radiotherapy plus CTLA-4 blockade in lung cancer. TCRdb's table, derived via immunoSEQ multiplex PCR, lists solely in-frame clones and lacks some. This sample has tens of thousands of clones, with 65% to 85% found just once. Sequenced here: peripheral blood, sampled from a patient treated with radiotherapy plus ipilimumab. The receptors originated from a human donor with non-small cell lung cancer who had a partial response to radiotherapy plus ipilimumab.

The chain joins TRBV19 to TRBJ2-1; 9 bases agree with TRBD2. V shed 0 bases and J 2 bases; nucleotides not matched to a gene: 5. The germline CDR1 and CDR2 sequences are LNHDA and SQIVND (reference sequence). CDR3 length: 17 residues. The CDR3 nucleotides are TGTGCCAGTAGTATAGATCGGGGCGGGGGGGCCTACAATGAGCAGTTCTTC. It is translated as CASSIDRGGGAYNEQFF.

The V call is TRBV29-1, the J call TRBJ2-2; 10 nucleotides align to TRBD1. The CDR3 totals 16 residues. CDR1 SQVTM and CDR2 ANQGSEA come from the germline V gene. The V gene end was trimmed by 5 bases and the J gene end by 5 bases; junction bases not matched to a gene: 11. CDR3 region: CSVTYPGTGETGELFF. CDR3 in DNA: TGCAGCGTTACCTACCCCGGGACAGGGGAAACCGGGGAGCTGTTTTTT.

CDR3 sequence: CASSLYGSGELFF. DNA for the CDR3: TGTGCCAGCAGTTTATACGGTTCCGGGGAGCTGTTTTTT. The rearrangement joins TRBV28 to TRBJ2-2, with unresolved D. The germline V gene encodes CDR1 MDHEN and CDR2 SYDVKM. The CDR3 is 13 amino acids. Trimming stripped 1 base from V and 6 bases from J, with 6 bases between.

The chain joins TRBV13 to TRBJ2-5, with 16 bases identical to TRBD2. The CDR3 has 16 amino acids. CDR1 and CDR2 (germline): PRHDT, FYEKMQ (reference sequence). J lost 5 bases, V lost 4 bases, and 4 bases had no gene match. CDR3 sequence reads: CASSSGLAGGPETQYF. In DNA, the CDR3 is TGTGCCAGCAGCTCGGGACTAGCGGGGGGGCCGGAGACCCAGTACTTC.

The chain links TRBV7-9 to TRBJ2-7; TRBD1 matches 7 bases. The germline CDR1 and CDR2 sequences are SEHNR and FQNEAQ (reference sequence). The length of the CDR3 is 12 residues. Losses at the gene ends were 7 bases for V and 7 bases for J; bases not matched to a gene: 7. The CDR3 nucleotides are TGTGCCAGCAACCAAAGGGGGCCAGAGCAGTACTTC. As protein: CASNQRGPEQYF.

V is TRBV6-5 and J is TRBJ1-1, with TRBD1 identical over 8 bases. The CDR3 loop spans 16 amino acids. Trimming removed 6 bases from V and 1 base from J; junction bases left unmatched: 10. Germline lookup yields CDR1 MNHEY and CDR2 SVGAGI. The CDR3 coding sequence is TGTGCCAGCAGGTACGGGACAGGTGTGGGGAACACTGAAGCTTTCTTT. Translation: CASRYGTGVGNTEAFF.

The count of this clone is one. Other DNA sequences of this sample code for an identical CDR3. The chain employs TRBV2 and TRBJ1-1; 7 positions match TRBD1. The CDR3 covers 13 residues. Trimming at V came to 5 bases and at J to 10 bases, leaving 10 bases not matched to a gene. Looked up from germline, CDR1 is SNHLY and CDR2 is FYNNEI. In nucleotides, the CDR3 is TGTGCCAGCAGTTGGACAGGAGGGGCTGGAGCTTTCTTT. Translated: CASSWTGGAGAFF.

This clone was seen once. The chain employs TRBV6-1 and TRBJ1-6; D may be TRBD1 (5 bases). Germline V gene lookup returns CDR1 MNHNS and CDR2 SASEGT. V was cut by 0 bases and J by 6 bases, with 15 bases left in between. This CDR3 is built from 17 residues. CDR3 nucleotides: TGTGCCAGCAGTGAAGCAGGGGCCCGACTCCTTAATTCACCCCTCCACTTT. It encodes CASSEAGARLLNSPLHF.

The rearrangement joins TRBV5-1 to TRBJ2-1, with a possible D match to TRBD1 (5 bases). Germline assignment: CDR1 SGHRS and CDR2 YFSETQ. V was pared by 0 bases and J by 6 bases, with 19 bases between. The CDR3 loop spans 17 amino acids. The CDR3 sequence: CASSLAPDRRRINEQFF. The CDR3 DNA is TGCGCCAGCAGCTTGGCTCCCGACAGACGACGAATCAATGAGCAGTTCTTC.

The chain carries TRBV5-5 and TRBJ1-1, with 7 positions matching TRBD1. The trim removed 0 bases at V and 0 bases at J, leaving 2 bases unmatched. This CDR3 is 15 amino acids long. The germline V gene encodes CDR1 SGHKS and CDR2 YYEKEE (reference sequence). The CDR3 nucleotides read TGTGCCAGCAGCTTGGGACAGGGAGTGAACACTGAAGCTTTCTTT. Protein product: CASSLGQGVNTEAFF.

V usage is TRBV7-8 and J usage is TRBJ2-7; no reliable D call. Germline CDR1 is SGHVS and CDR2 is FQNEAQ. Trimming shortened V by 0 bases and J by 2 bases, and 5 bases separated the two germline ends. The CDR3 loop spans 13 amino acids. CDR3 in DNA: TGTGCCAGCAGCTTAGCGTTAGCCTACGAGCAGTACTTC. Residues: CASSLALAYEQYF. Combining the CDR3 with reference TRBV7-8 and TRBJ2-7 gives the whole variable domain GAGVSQSPRYKVAKRGQDVALRCDPISGHVSLFWYQQALGQGPEFLTYFQNEAQLDKSGLPSDRFFAERPEGSVSTLKIQRTQQEDSAVYLCASSLALAYEQYFGPGTRLTVT.

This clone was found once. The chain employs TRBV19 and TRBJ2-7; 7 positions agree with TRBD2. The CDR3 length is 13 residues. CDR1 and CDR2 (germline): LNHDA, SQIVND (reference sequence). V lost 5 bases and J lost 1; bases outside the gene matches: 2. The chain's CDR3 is CASSRGESYEQYF. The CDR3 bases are TGTGCCAGTAGTCGGGGGGAATCCTACGAGCAGTACTTC.

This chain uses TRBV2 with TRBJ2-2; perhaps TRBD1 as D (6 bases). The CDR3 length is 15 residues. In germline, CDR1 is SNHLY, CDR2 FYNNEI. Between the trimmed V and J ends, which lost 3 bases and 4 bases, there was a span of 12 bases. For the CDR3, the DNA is TGTGCCAGCAGTGACCCCGGGACACCCACCGGGGAGCTGTTTTTT. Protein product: CASSDPGTPTGELFF.

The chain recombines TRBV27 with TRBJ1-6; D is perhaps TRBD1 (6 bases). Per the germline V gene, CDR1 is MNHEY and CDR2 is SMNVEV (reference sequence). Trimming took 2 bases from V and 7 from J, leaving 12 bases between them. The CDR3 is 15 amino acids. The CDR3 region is CASSLLTGENSPLHF. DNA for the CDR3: TGTGCCAGCAGTTTACTGACAGGAGAAAATTCACCCCTCCACTTT.

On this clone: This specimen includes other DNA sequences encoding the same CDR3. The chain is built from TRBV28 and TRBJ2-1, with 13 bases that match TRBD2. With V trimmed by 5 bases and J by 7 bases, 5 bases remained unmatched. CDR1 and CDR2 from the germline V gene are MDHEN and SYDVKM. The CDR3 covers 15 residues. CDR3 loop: CASSLLAGGPNEQFF. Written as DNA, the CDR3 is TGTGCCAGCAGTCTACTAGCGGGGGGGCCTAATGAGCAGTTCTTC.

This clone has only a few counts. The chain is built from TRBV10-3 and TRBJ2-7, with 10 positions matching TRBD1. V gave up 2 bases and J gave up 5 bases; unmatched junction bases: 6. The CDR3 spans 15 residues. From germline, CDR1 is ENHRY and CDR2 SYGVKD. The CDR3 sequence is CAISEPGQGSDEQYF. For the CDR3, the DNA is TGTGCCATCAGTGAGCCGGGACAGGGGTCCGACGAGCAGTACTTC.

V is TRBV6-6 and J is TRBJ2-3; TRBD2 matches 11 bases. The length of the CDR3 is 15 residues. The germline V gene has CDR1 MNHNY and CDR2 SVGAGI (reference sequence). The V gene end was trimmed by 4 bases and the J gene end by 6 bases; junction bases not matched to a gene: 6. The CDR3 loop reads CASSFSSGGLDTQYF. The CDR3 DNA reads TGTGCCAGCAGTTTTTCTAGCGGGGGGTTGGATACGCAGTATTTT.

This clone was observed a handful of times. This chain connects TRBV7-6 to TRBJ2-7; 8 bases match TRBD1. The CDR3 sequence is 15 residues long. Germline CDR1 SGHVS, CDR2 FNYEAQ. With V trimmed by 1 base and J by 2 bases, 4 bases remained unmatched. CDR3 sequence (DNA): TGTGCCAGCAGCTTAGAGGGGACAGGTACCTACGAGCAGTACTTC. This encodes CASSLEGTGTYEQYF.

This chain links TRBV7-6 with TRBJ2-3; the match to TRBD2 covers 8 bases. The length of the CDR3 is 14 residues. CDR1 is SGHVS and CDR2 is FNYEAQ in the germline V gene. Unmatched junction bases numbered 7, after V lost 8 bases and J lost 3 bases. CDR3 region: CASGQRGNTDTQYF. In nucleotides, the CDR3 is TGTGCCAGCGGACAGCGGGGGAATACAGATACGCAGTATTTT.

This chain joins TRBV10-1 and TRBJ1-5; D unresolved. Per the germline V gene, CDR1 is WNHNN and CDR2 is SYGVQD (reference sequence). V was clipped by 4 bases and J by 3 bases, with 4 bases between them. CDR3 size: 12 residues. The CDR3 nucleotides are TGCGCCAGCAGTGCCAACAATCAGCCCCAGCATTTT. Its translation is CASSANNQPQHF.

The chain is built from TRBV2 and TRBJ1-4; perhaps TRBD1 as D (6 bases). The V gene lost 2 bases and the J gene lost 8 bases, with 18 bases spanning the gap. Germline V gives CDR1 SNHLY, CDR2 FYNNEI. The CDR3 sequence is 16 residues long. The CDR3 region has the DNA TGTGCCAGCAGTGAAATGACCCTGGGGGCTGAGGAAAAACTGTTTTTT. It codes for CASSEMTLGAEEKLFF.

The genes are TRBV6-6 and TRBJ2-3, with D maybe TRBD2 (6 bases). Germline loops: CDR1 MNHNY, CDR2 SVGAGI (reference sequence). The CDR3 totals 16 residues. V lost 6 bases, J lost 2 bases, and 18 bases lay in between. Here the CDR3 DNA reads TGTGCCAGCAGACACCCGGGACTCAGAAACACAGATACGCAGTATTTT. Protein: CASRHPGLRNTDTQYF.

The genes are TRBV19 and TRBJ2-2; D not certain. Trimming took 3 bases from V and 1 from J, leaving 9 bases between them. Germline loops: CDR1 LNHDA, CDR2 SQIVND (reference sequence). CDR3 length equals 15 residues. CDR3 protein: CASSMSHRNTGELFF. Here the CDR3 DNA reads TGTGCCAGTAGTATGAGCCACCGGAACACCGGGGAGCTGTTTTTT.

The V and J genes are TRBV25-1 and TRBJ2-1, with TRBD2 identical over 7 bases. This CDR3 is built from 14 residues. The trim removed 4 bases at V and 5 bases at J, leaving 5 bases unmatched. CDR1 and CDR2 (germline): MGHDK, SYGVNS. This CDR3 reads CASSGISGDNEQFF. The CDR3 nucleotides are TGTGCCAGCAGTGGTATCAGCGGGGACAATGAGCAGTTCTTC.

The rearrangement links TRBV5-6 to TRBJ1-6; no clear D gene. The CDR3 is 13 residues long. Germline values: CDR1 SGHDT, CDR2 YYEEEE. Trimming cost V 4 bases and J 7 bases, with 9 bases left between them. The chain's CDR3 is CASSPVQNSPLHF. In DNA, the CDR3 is TGTGCCAGCAGCCCAGTACAGAATTCACCCCTCCACTTT.

In DNA form, the CDR3 reads TGCAGCATTTACAGGGAGGGGACTAATGAAAAACTGTTTTTT. Its protein is CSIYREGTNEKLFF. V is TRBV29-1 and J is TRBJ1-4; a weak D match, TRBD1 (6 bases). Trimming took off 8 bases at V and 2 bases at J, with 15 bases between the two ends. There are 14 residues in the CDR3. The germline V gene encodes CDR1 SQVTM and CDR2 ANQGSEA.

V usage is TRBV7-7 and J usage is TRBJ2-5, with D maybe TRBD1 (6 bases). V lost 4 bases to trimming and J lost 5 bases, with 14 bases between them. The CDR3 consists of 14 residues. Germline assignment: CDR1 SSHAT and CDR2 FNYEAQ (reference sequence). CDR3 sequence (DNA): TGTGCCAGCAGCTACCCAGGGGCGGGTGAGACCCAGTACTTC. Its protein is CASSYPGAGETQYF.